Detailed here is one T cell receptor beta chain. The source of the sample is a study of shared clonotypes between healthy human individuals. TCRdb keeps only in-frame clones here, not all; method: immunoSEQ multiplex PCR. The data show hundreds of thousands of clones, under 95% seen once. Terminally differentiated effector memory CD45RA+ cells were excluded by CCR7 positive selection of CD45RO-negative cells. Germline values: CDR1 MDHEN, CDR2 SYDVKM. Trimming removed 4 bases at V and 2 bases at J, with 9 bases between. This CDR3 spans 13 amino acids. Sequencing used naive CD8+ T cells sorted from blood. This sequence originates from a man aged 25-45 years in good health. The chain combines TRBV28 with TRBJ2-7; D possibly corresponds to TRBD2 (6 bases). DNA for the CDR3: TGTGCCAGCAGTTGGGCGGGAACCTACGAGCAGTACTTC. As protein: CASSWAGTYEQYF.